The TCR beta chain described here comes from a study of T cells expressing NK-cell markers. Study summary: Seven HCMV-seropositive donors and one seronegative donor made up the eight sequenced donors. Notes on the study in general: Expanded clones of NKG2C+ T cells had an unclear HCMV specificity. In a group of 5 to 7 donors, dominant NKG2C+ clonotypes represented about 1.0-7.5% of CD8+ T cells.

The CDR3 is made up of 18 amino acids. Germline values: CDR1 MNHEY, CDR2 SVGEGT. TCRdb re-called the 5' RACE reads; one entry per CDR3 protein, DNA not given. The sample holds 350,000 to 500,000 distinct CDR3 sequences. Regarding this clonotype: What it binds is not known.

Sequencing input: blood T cells: a sorted CD56 or NKG2C T cell subset, CD4+ or CD8+ T cells, or bulk PBMC T cells (not recorded which). The origin of this receptor is a woman aged 18-70 years in good health. The chain couples TRBV6-2 or TRBV6-3 to TRBJ2-3; the TRBD2 assignment by TCRdb is unverifiable without DNA. The CDR3 loop reads CASSYSARGGSFQDTQYF.